These T cell receptor beta chains were read from a single sample in a study of blood T cell repertoires in COVID-19. Measured with immunoSEQ multiplex PCR; TCRdb has only the in-frame clones, and not every one. The data hold 95,000 to 100,000 clones, with 85% to 90% observed a single time. Sequencing was carried out using peripheral blood. The receptors stem from a human donor with COVID-19, enrolled during active disease. The donor label of this sample is uncertain. Both conserved end residues are part of each CDR3. D genes are given only for firm matches.

d_gene	v_gene	CDR3aa
TRBD2	TRBV19	CASSSGRASGEQFF
.	TRBV28	CASSFSQRVGYTF
.	TRBV5-8	CASSLWSSYNEQFF
.	TRBV6-5	CASSFNPRGGVGEAFF
.	TRBV29-1	CSDRLGSGEQFF
TRBD1	TRBV5-1	CASSRKTTGGESSPLHF
.	TRBV18	CASSPGGDYGYTF
TRBD1	TRBV2	CASLPGTASYEQYF
TRBD2	TRBV11-2	CASSLPEAGGLRTGELFF
TRBD2	TRBV7-2	CASSSPRGLAGADTQYF
.	TRBV2	CASSDSSEQYF
TRBD2	TRBV5-1	CASSLVPSGGDADTQYF
.	TRBV6-5	CASTPRSAVDTEAFF
TRBD2	TRBV5-4	CASSLEGGSGVHGDTQYF
.	TRBV2	CASKWGGDPSGSNQPQHF
TRBD1	TRBV2	CASRGQVANYGYTF
TRBD1	TRBV19	CASMWTGGANYGYTF
TRBD1	TRBV6-1	CASSEALGQGAGGYTF
.	TRBV11-2	CASSRNGGPYEQYF
.	TRBV15	CATSRDQARANTGELFF
TRBD1	TRBV7-9	CASSPSSGGGSPLHF
TRBD1	TRBV28	CASSLVVQGNYEQYF
.	TRBV5-6	CASSLGTSTDTQYF
.	TRBV7-9	CASSLAGGYEQYF
.	TRBV5-6	CASSPLGHRDNYGYTF
.	TRBV4-1	CASSRVPDRNTEAFF
.	TRBV5-4	CASSRQDTEAFF
.	TRBV5-1	CASSPQQDSPLHF
.	TRBV5-4	CASSLARGLGYGYTF
.	TRBV9	CASSPQEDEKLFF
TRBD1	TRBV15	CATSSGQVPQETQYF
.	TRBV18	CASSPRAEVTRNEQFF
TRBD2	TRBV19	CASARGGGPNEQFF
.	TRBV11-2	CASSLESVGQETQYF
.	TRBV5-1	CASSLSAYYEQYF
TRBD2	TRBV2	CASSELAGGKETQYF
TRBD1	TRBV6-2/TRBV6-3	CASSYGDRGRYEQYF
.	TRBV6-5	CASSPAGPHGYTF
.	TRBV7-9	CASSSILNGEAFF
.	TRBV6-5	CASSPTGGPQPQHF
.	TRBV21-1	CASSTTGQGAFYEQYF
.	TRBV19	CASSEGNTEAFF
.	TRBV30	CAWSVLIYEAFF
.	TRBV5-1	CASSLAPGLYEQYF
.	TRBV7-2	CASSPGTYYEQYF
.	TRBV6-2/TRBV6-3	CASSYKLHGSQYF
.	TRBV10-3	CAIRLQGPLSDTQYF
TRBD1	TRBV4-1	CASRIRGTGDRTGELFF
.	TRBV29-1	CSVWQGAEQFF
.	TRBV19	CASRRAGETTDTQYF
.	TRBV10-3	CAISTTGNTEAFF
.	TRBV19	CASSGTFQYGYTF
TRBD1	TRBV4-2	CASSQPGQGLYGYTF
.	TRBV14	CASSQARDYGYTF
TRBD1	TRBV5-4	CASTGQGRYEQYF
.	TRBV10-3	CATGFDSRNQPQHF